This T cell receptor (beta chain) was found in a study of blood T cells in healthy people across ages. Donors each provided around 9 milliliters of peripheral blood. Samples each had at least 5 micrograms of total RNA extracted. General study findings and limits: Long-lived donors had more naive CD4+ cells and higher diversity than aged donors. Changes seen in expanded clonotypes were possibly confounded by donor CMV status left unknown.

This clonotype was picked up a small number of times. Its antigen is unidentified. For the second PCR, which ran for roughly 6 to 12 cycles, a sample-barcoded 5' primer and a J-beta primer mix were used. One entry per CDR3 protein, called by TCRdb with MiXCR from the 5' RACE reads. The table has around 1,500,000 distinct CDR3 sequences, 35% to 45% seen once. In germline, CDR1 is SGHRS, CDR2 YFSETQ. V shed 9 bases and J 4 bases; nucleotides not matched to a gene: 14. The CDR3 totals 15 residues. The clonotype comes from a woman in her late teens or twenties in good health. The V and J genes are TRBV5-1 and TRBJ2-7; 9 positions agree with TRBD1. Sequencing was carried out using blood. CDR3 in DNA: TGCGCCACCCAAGTGGGGACAGGGATAAGATACGAGCAGTACTTC. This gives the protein CATQVGTGIRYEQYF.